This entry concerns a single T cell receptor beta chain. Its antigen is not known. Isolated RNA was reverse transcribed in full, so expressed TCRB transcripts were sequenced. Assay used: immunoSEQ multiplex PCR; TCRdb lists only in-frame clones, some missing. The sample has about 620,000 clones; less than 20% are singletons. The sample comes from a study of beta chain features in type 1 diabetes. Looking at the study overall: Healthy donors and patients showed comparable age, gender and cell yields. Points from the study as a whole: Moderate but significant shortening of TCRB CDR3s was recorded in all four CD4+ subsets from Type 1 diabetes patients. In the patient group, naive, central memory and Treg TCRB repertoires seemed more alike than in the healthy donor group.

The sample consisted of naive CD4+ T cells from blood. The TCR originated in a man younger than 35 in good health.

CDR3 in DNA: TGTGCCAGCTCACCACCGAGCGGGGGGTTCCAAGAGACCCAGTACTTC. Amino acid sequence: CASSPPSGGFQETQYF. J is TRBJ2-5 and V is TRBV18, with TRBD2 matching over 9 bases. The CDR3 is 16 amino acids. Unmatched junction bases numbered 3, after V lost 0 bases and J lost 1 base. Germline V lookup: CDR1 KGHSH, CDR2 LQKENI.